These 25 T cell receptor beta chains were all obtained from the same sample, sequenced in a study of blood T cells in healthy people across ages. It was with a sample-barcoded 5' primer and a J-beta primer mix that a second PCR of about 6 to 12 cycles was run. TCRdb used MiXCR to reprocess the 5' RACE reads, holding one entry per CDR3 protein. This sample has 450,000 to 600,000 distinct CDR3 sequences, with around 27% found just once. This same sample was also taken into another study, of T cells of mothers and their children.

The sample comprised blood. These receptors were obtained from a boy aged 2 to 10 in good health.

This clonotype has just a few counts. The chain recombines TRBV10-3 with TRBJ2-2; no definite D call. The V and J ends lost 3 bases and 1 base respectively, with 9 bases between them. The CDR3 length is 15 residues. Germline assignment: CDR1 ENHRY and CDR2 SYGVKD. The CDR3 is CAISDFAENTGELFF. The DNA of the CDR3 is TGTGCCATCAGTGACTTTGCGGAGAACACCGGGGAGCTGTTTTTT.

This clonotype was recorded a few times. This rearrangement joins TRBV5-1 to TRBJ2-1; D call uncertain. Germline assignment: CDR1 SGHRS and CDR2 YFSETQ. V lost 0 bases and J lost 8, with 15 bases in between. CDR3 length: 15 residues. In nucleotides, the CDR3 is TGCGCCAGCAGCTTGGAGCAGCCTGGCGTTGATGAGCAGTTCTTC. This translates into CASSLEQPGVDEQFF.

The V and J genes are TRBV5-6 and TRBJ2-5; D gene unclear. The CDR3 totals 18 residues. V was pared by 0 bases and J by 1 base, with 19 bases between. Germline assignment: CDR1 SGHDT and CDR2 YYEEEE. The CDR3 loop is CASSLVSRIPRPQETQYF. Written as DNA, the CDR3 is TGTGCCAGCAGCTTGGTATCCCGTATTCCGCGGCCCCAAGAGACCCAGTACTTC.

This clonotype was counted a few times. The V gene is TRBV7-8, the J gene TRBJ2-7, with TRBD2 as a possible D gene (6 bases). Germline CDR1 and CDR2: SGHVS and FQNEAQ. V lost 4 bases, J lost 3 bases, and 13 bases lay in between. This CDR3 spans 14 amino acids. The CDR3 sequence is CASSSRDSVYEQYF. DNA of the CDR3: TGTGCCAGCAGCTCTCGGGACTCCGTCTACGAGCAGTACTTC.

This clonotype was counted a few times. CDR3 coding DNA: TGTGCCAGCAGCCCGTCTCTAGCGGGGGGAGATGAGCAGTTCTTC. Residues: CASSPSLAGGDEQFF. The gene calls are TRBV7-6 and TRBJ2-1; 11 bases line up with TRBD2. The CDR3 is 15 residues long. From germline, CDR1 is SGHVS and CDR2 FNYEAQ. Losses at the gene ends were 5 bases for V and 8 bases for J; bases not matched to a gene: 8.

The sample holds a few counts of this clonotype. V usage is TRBV7-8 and J usage is TRBJ1-4, with 7 bases matching TRBD1. Germline values: CDR1 SGHVS, CDR2 FQNEAQ. V was pared by 1 base and J by 8 bases, with 7 bases of the junction left unmatched. This CDR3 contains 15 residues. CDR3 in amino acids: CASSLGDRVYEKLFF. The CDR3 DNA follows: TGTGCCAGCAGCTTAGGAGACAGGGTGTACGAAAAACTGTTTTTT.

The rearrangement uses TRBV9 and TRBJ2-5; 13 bases line up with TRBD2. The CDR3 has 16 residues. CDR1 SGDLS and CDR2 YYNGEE come from the germline V gene. V shed 3 bases and J 5 bases; nucleotides not matched to a gene: 7. The CDR3 region has the DNA TGTGCCAGCAGCGAACTAGCGGGGGGGCCGGGGGAGACCCAGTACTTC. This codes for CASSELAGGPGETQYF.

The chain combines TRBV12-3 or TRBV12-4 with TRBJ2-7; 8 bases line up with TRBD2. Trimming cost V 9 bases and J 4 bases; bases outside gene matches: 5. The CDR3 totals 12 residues. CDR3: CASASGRYEQYF. Written as DNA, the CDR3 is TGTGCCAGTGCTAGCGGGCGATACGAGCAGTACTTC.

The chain combines TRBV27 with TRBJ2-7; 7 bases are shared with TRBD1. V shed 4 bases, J shed 4 bases, and the junction held 4 bases outside the gene matches. CDR3 length equals 13 residues. Germline V CDR1 and CDR2: MNHEY, SMNVEV (reference sequence). The CDR3 loop reads CASSSGTEYEQYF. The CDR3 nucleotides read TGTGCCAGCAGTTCCGGGACAGAATACGAGCAGTACTTC.

The rearrangement links TRBV12-3 or TRBV12-4 to TRBJ2-6; D might be TRBD1 (6 bases). The germline V and J ends were trimmed by 6 bases and 2 bases, with 14 bases remaining between them. This CDR3 spans 16 amino acids. In DNA, the CDR3 is TGTGCCAGCAGAAGTCGGGACATTCCTGGGGCCAACGTCCTGACTTTC. It specifies CASRSRDIPGANVLTF.

This chain connects TRBV12-3 or TRBV12-4 to TRBJ2-7; 10 bases are shared with TRBD2. The J call may be incorrect, as the DNA end agrees better with TRBJ2-1. The CDR3 is 16 amino acids. Written as DNA, the CDR3 is TGTGCCAGCAGTTCAGCGGGGGCTAGCGGGAGCCATGAGCAGTTCTTC. It yields the protein CASSSAGASGSHEQFF.

This clonotype was counted between two and nine times. The V gene is TRBV13, the J gene TRBJ2-5; unclear D gene. The closer fit of TRBJ2-7 to the DNA end suggests the J call may be wrong. CDR3 length equals 16 residues. Germline CDR1 is PRHDT and CDR2 is FYEKMQ (reference sequence). The chain's CDR3 is CASSSRLGLPPYEQYF. CDR3 nucleotides: TGTGCCAGCAGCTCTAGGTTGGGCCTACCCCCCTACGAGCAGTACTTC.

The genes are TRBV9 and TRBJ2-5; the D call may be TRBD1 or TRBD2 (6 bases each). The CDR3 runs 15 residues. Trimming removed 0 bases from V and 5 bases from J, with 14 bases in between. Germline values: CDR1 SGDLS, CDR2 YYNGEE. CDR3 amino acids: CASSVELGGAETQYF. The CDR3 region has the DNA TGTGCCAGCAGCGTAGAGTTGGGGGGCGCGGAGACCCAGTACTTC.

In its sample, this clonotype was seen a few times. The rearrangement uses TRBV20-1 and TRBJ2-1, with TRBD2 matching over 10 bases. CDR3 length equals 17 residues. The J segment lost 7 bases and the V segment lost 1 base, leaving 13 bases of the junction unmatched. CDR1 is DFQATT and CDR2 is SNEGSKA in the germline V gene (reference sequence). In nucleotides, the CDR3 is TGCAGTGCTAGAGGTCCCCCAGCGGGAGGGCCCAAAAATGAGCAGTTCTTC. Its translation is CSARGPPAGGPKNEQFF.

This clonotype was seen a few times. This chain connects TRBV20-1 to TRBJ2-5, with 9 bases identical to TRBD2. The J segment lost 6 bases and the V segment lost 6 bases, leaving 11 bases of the junction unmatched. The CDR3 is made up of 14 amino acids. Germline-derived CDR1 and CDR2 are DFQATT and SNEGSKA (reference sequence). The CDR3 protein is CSASSGRYGKTQYF. CDR3 nucleotide sequence: TGCAGTGCCAGTAGCGGGAGATATGGGAAGACCCAGTACTTC.

This chain connects TRBV20-1 to TRBJ2-4, with no clear D. This CDR3 region has 12 residues. V lost 2 bases, J lost 5 bases, and 7 bases lay in between. The germline gives CDR1 DFQATT, CDR2 SNEGSKA (reference sequence). CDR3: CSARPLENIQYF. CDR3 sequence (DNA): TGCAGTGCTAGACCTCTCGAAAACATTCAGTACTTC.

This clonotype came up many times. The V and J genes are TRBV3-1 and TRBJ2-2; D gene unclear. CDR1 LGHDT and CDR2 YNNKEL come from the germline V gene (reference sequence). Trimming stripped 4 bases from V and 0 bases from J, with 6 bases between. This CDR3 spans 14 amino acids. The CDR3 region is CASSLNSNTGELFF. The CDR3 nucleotides are TGTGCCAGCAGCCTGAATTCGAACACCGGGGAGCTGTTTTTT.

This clonotype was recorded a few times. The chain combines TRBV7-6 with TRBJ2-1; D is unresolved. The CDR3 sequence is 18 residues long. V dropped 0 bases and J dropped 4 bases, with 19 bases sitting between them. Per the germline V gene, CDR1 is SGHVS and CDR2 is FNYEAQ. The CDR3 here is CASSLAPYPKWGYNEQFF. The CDR3, as DNA: TGTGCCAGCAGCTTAGCACCCTACCCTAAGTGGGGTTACAATGAGCAGTTCTTC.

This chain links TRBV12-3 or TRBV12-4 with TRBJ1-1, with a possible D match to TRBD1 (5 bases). With 2 bases removed from V and 1 base from J, the gap between germline ends came to 17 bases. CDR3 size: 17 residues. This CDR3 reads CASSLRGLLSSNTEAFF. The CDR3 DNA reads TGTGCCAGCAGTTTACGGGGGTTGTTATCTTCGAACACTGAAGCTTTCTTT.

This clonotype was seen only a few times. The chain links TRBV7-9 to TRBJ1-2; D might be TRBD1 (6 bases). The CDR3 sequence is 12 residues long. Deletions cut 5 bases from V and 5 bases from J, with 9 bases between. Germline CDR1 is SEHNR and CDR2 is FQNEAQ (reference sequence). In nucleotides, the CDR3 is TGTGCCAGCAGCCAGGACAGTTATGGCTACACCTTC. Protein product: CASSQDSYGYTF.

This rearrangement joins TRBV7-2 to TRBJ2-7, with D possibly being TRBD2 (5 bases). Germline loops: CDR1 SGHTA, CDR2 FQGNSA. V was trimmed by 1 base and J by 0 bases, leaving 13 bases between them. CDR3 size: 16 residues. The CDR3: CASSLVVGGSSYEQYF. Here the CDR3 DNA reads TGTGCCAGCAGCTTAGTGGTTGGAGGCAGCTCCTACGAGCAGTACTTC.

The chain uses TRBV7-2 and TRBJ2-3; 7 nucleotides align to TRBD2. The junction had 11 bases not matched to a gene; V was cut back by 5 bases and J by 6 bases. From germline, CDR1 is SGHTA and CDR2 FQGNSA. The CDR3 covers 15 residues. CDR3 region: CASSHRTSGWDTQYF. CDR3 coding DNA: TGTGCCAGCAGCCATAGGACTAGTGGTTGGGATACGCAGTATTTT.

In its sample, this clonotype was seen a few times. This rearrangement joins TRBV5-1 to TRBJ2-1; D perhaps matches TRBD2 (5 bases). The CDR3 length is 16 residues. Germline V gene sequence: CDR1 SGHRS, CDR2 YFSETQ. Trimming shortened V by 6 bases and J by 0 bases, and 16 bases separated the two germline ends. The CDR3 sequence: CASNPPGWSSYNEQFF. The CDR3 DNA follows: TGCGCCAGCAACCCCCCGGGGTGGAGCTCCTACAATGAGCAGTTCTTC.

DNA of the CDR3: TGTGCCATCAGTGCCGGGTCAGGGTACCCTAGTGGGTATGGCTACACCTTC. Translating it yields CAISAGSGYPSGYGYTF. The rearrangement uses TRBV10-3 and TRBJ1-2; possibly TRBD1 for D (5 bases). Germline CDR1 and CDR2: ENHRY and SYGVKD. This CDR3 spans 17 amino acids. V was pared by 4 bases and J by 5 bases, with 23 bases between.

The rearrangement links TRBV6-7 to TRBJ1-2, with TRBD1 identical over 7 bases. TRBV6-7 falls under the ORF class, with uncertain function. CDR3 length: 16 residues. V was pared by 4 bases and J by 4 bases, with 12 bases of the junction left unmatched. The CDR3 here is CASSSGTEIITYGYTF. In DNA form, the CDR3 reads TGTGCCAGCAGTTCCGGGACAGAGATAATAACCTATGGCTACACCTTC.